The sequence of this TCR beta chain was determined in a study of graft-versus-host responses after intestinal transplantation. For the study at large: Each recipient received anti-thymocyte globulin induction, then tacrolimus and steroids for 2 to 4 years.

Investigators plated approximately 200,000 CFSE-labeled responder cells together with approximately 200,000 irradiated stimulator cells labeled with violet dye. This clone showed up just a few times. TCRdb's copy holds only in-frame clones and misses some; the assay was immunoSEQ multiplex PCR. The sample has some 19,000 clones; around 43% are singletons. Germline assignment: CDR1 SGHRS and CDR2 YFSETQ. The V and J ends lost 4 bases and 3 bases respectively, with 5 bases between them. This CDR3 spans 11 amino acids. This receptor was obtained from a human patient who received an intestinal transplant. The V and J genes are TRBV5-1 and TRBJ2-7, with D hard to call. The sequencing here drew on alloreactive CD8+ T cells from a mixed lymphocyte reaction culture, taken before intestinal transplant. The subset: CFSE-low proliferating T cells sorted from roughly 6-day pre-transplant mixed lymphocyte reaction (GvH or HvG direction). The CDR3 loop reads CASSLHYEQYF. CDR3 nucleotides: TGCGCCAGCAGCCTCCACTACGAGCAGTACTTC.